Below, 31 T cell receptor beta chains from the same sample are listed, as sequenced in a study of OX40 agonist ivuxolimab in advanced cancers. The repertoire was sequenced with immunoSEQ multiplex PCR; TCRdb's copy has only in-frame clones and lacks some. This table holds 60,000 to 80,000 clones, about 85% found once. The specimen was CD4+ or CD8+ T cells sorted from blood, collected in a trial of the OX40 agonist ivuxolimab. The receptor set was obtained from an adult with an advanced solid tumor such as melanoma, head and neck, liver or kidney cancer.

This rearrangement joins TRBV4-1 to TRBJ2-1; TRBD2 agrees at 7 bases. V lost 5 bases, J lost 10 bases, and 11 bases stayed unmatched. Germline lookup yields CDR1 MGHRA and CDR2 YSYEKL. This CDR3 has 14 amino acids. In nucleotides, the CDR3 is TGCGCCAGCAGCTTGGGCGGGAGTCCGGGGGAGCAGTTCTTC. Translation: CASSLGGSPGEQFF.

This clone was counted a few times. The V gene is TRBV2, the J gene TRBJ2-3; D might be TRBD2 (5 bases). The CDR3 is 13 amino acids. Deletions cut 4 bases from V and 3 bases from J, with 8 bases between. Per germline, CDR1 SNHLY and CDR2 FYNNEI. CDR3 protein: CASSGDYTDTQYF. CDR3 nucleotides: TGTGCCAGCAGTGGTGACTATACAGATACGCAGTATTTT. Complete variable domain (other parts from reference TRBV2 and TRBJ2-3): EPEVTQTPSHQVTQMGQEVILRCVPISNHLYFYWYRQILGQKVEFLVSFYNNEISEKSEIFDDQFSVERPDGSNFTLKIRSTKLEDSAMYFCASSGDYTDTQYFGPGTRLTVL.

The table lists this clone with a count of one. J is TRBJ2-1 and V is TRBV6-1; 7 bases agree with TRBD2. Trimming at V came to 2 bases and at J to 4 bases, leaving 8 bases not matched to a gene. The germline gives CDR1 MNHNS, CDR2 SASEGT. CDR3 length: 16 residues. The CDR3 sequence is CASSESGGPLYNEQFF. Here the CDR3 DNA reads TGTGCCAGCAGTGAATCGGGGGGACCGCTGTACAATGAGCAGTTCTTC.

This clone was counted a few times. The chain joins TRBV6-5 to TRBJ2-2; D might be TRBD1 or TRBD2, each matching 5 bases. Deletions cut 5 bases from V and 6 bases from J, with 10 bases between. CDR3 size: 13 residues. Germline V gives CDR1 MNHEY, CDR2 SVGAGI. The CDR3 reads CASSLLGAGELFF. CDR3 in DNA: TGTGCCAGCAGTCTTCTGGGGGCCGGGGAGCTGTTTTTT.

With respect to this clone: A junction end diverges from the germline sequence, so it may reflect a read error. This specimen includes other DNA sequences encoding the same CDR3. The DNA for the CDR3 is TGCGCCAGTAGCTTTGGACTTAGCACAGATACGCAGTATTTT. Protein: CASSFGLSTDTQYF. The V and J genes are TRBV5-1 and TRBJ2-3, with D tentatively TRBD2 (5 bases). Germline loops: CDR1 SGHRS, CDR2 YFSETQ. This CDR3 is 14 amino acids long.

The V gene is TRBV11-3, the J gene TRBJ2-7; the D is unclear. The V and J ends lost 6 bases and 2 bases respectively, with 17 bases between them. From germline, CDR1 is SGHNT and CDR2 YENEEA. CDR3 length: 15 residues. The CDR3 DNA sequence: TGTGCCAGCAGTTATGTCGGATCTCTTACCTACGAGCAGTACTTC. This sequence encodes CASSYVGSLTYEQYF. Together with reference TRBV11-3 and TRBJ2-7, the CDR3 gives the full variable domain: EAGVVQSPRYKIIEKKQPVAFWCNPISGHNTLYWYLQNLGQGPELLIRYENEEAVDDSQLPKDRFSAERLKGVDSTLKIQPAELGDSAVYLCASSYVGSLTYEQYFGPGTRLTVT.

The chain has TRBV27 and TRBJ2-7, with D maybe TRBD1 (6 bases). The CDR3 contains 16 residues. Between the trimmed V and J ends, which lost 0 bases and 3 bases, there was a span of 15 bases. Germline lookup yields CDR1 MNHEY and CDR2 SMNVEV (reference sequence). This chain's CDR3 is CASSLSWGPQLYEQYF. The CDR3 nucleotides are TGTGCCAGCAGTTTATCCTGGGGGCCACAACTCTACGAGCAGTACTTC.

This sequence joins TRBV19 and TRBJ1-2; 12 nucleotides match TRBD1. The V segment lost 7 bases and the J segment 7 bases; nucleotides outside the gene matches: 10. This CDR3 is built from 15 residues. The germline V gene has CDR1 LNHDA and CDR2 SQIVND (reference sequence). The CDR3 here is CASIGTGGASSGYTF. CDR3 bases: TGTGCCAGTATAGGGACAGGGGGCGCATCGAGTGGCTACACCTTC.

The chain links TRBV5-1 to TRBJ2-3; 7 nucleotides line up with TRBD1. The V and J ends lost 4 bases and 4 bases, in that order; junction bases with no gene match: 6. The CDR3 has 14 amino acids. In germline, CDR1 is SGHRS, CDR2 YFSETQ. The CDR3 spells CASSQTGSADTQYF. The CDR3 DNA is TGCGCCAGCAGCCAGACAGGGTCTGCAGATACGCAGTATTTT.

This chain uses TRBV2 with TRBJ1-4, with 9 bases identical to TRBD1. Germline values: CDR1 SNHLY, CDR2 FYNNEI. Losses at the gene ends were 4 bases for V and 2 bases for J; bases not matched to a gene: 5. CDR3 length: 16 amino acids. This CDR3 reads CASSAQGAGTNEKLFF. CDR3 bases: TGTGCCAGCAGTGCACAGGGGGCTGGGACTAATGAAAAACTGTTTTTT.

V gene TRBV20-1 combines with J gene TRBJ1-2; D call uncertain. V was shortened by 5 bases and J by 0 bases, with 4 bases between the two germline ends. The CDR3 is 11 residues long. Germline V lookup: CDR1 DFQATT, CDR2 SNEGSKA (reference sequence). The CDR3 region is CSAVPNYGYTF. For the CDR3, the DNA is TGCAGTGCTGTTCCTAACTATGGCTACACCTTC.

This clone was picked up a small number of times. This chain uses TRBV29-1 with TRBJ1-1, with D possibly TRBD1 on 5 matching bases. The CDR3 is 14 residues long. Deletions cut 7 bases from V and 1 base from J, with 16 bases between. Per germline, CDR1 SQVTM and CDR2 ANQGSEA. CDR3 in DNA: TGCAGCGCCCAAATTGGGGCAGGGAACACTGAAGCTTTCTTT. It translates to CSAQIGAGNTEAFF.

The chain has TRBV7-6 and TRBJ2-3, with D perhaps matching TRBD2 (6 bases). Per germline, CDR1 SGHVS and CDR2 FNYEAQ. Between the trimmed V and J ends, which lost 5 bases and 4 bases, there was a span of 22 bases. The CDR3 is 17 residues long. The CDR3 loop is CASSPRGLPNSADTQYF. For the CDR3, the DNA is TGTGCCAGCAGCCCCCGCGGACTACCTAACAGCGCAGATACGCAGTATTTT.

The gene calls are TRBV18 and TRBJ1-1; no clear D gene. CDR1 and CDR2 from the germline V gene are KGHSH and LQKENI. The CDR3 has 14 amino acids. The ends were cut back, 0 bases at V and 0 bases at J, with 5 bases in the middle. Written as DNA, the CDR3 is TGTGCCAGCTCACCACCGTTACTGAACACTGAAGCTTTCTTT. Residues: CASSPPLLNTEAFF.

The CDR3 nucleotides are TGTGCCAGCAGCTTGGCGGCGGGAGAGGGCGGGGAGCTGTTTTTT. Translation gives CASSLAAGEGGELFF. This chain connects TRBV5-4 to TRBJ2-2, with TRBD2 matching over 7 bases. Per germline, CDR1 SGHNT and CDR2 YYREEE (reference sequence). This CDR3 is built from 15 residues. J was trimmed by 7 bases and V by 0 bases; bases with no gene match: 6.

The chain combines TRBV27 with TRBJ2-7, with 8 bases matching TRBD1. This CDR3 contains 15 residues. Germline V lookup: CDR1 MNHEY, CDR2 SMNVEV (reference sequence). V was clipped by 6 bases and J by 0 bases; unmatched bases: 7. This CDR3 is CASSPTGGSSYEQYF. CDR3 coding DNA: TGTGCCAGCAGCCCAACAGGGGGAAGCTCCTACGAGCAGTACTTC.

The genes are TRBV6-5 and TRBJ1-1, with TRBD1 identical over 9 bases. With V trimmed by 6 bases and J by 7 bases, 6 bases remained unmatched. The CDR3 totals 13 residues. The germline V gene has CDR1 MNHEY and CDR2 SVGAGI. CDR3: CASSLQGANEAFF. The CDR3 region has the DNA TGTGCCAGCAGCTTACAGGGGGCCAATGAAGCTTTCTTT.

This clone was observed a single time. The chain combines TRBV9 with TRBJ2-1, with TRBD2 identical over 7 bases. V lost 3 bases, J lost 6 bases, and 12 bases stayed unmatched. The germline CDR1 and CDR2 sequences are SGDLS and YYNGEE. The CDR3 is made up of 16 amino acids. CDR3 DNA: TGTGCCAGCAGCGCCTTTAGCGGGCGGAACCTCAATGAGCAGTTCTTC. The encoded protein is CASSAFSGRNLNEQFF.

This chain joins TRBV14 and TRBJ1-2, with D unresolved. The ends were cut back, 2 bases at V and 0 bases at J, with 10 bases in the middle. This CDR3 comprises 15 residues. The germline gives CDR1 SGHDN, CDR2 FVKESK. The CDR3 region is CASSQNGKANYGYTF. The CDR3 region has the DNA TGTGCCAGCAGCCAAAACGGGAAAGCTAACTATGGCTACACCTTC.

This chain connects TRBV7-6 to TRBJ1-1; D is uncertain. This CDR3 spans 14 amino acids. Trimming pared 1 base from V and 4 bases from J, leaving 10 bases between. The V gene's germline CDR1 is SGHVS and CDR2 FNYEAQ. The CDR3, as DNA: TGTGCCAGCAGCTTAGTGATACGGGGCACTGAAGCTTTCTTT. Its protein is CASSLVIRGTEAFF.

V gene TRBV18 combines with J gene TRBJ2-3, with TRBD1 identical over 9 bases. The CDR3 is made up of 15 amino acids. The trim removed 3 bases at V and 3 bases at J, leaving 4 bases unmatched. CDR1 and CDR2 from the germline V gene are KGHSH and LQKENI. Here the CDR3 reads CASSPGQGGTDTQYF. Here the CDR3 DNA reads TGTGCCAGCTCACCGGGACAGGGTGGGACAGATACGCAGTATTTT.

This rearrangement joins TRBV7-9 to TRBJ2-1; 7 positions agree with TRBD2. The V gene's germline CDR1 is SEHNR and CDR2 FQNEAQ (reference sequence). Losses at the gene ends were 3 bases for V and 6 bases for J; bases not matched to a gene: 5. This CDR3 has 14 amino acids. CDR3 sequence reads: CASSFRGGVNEQFF. For the CDR3, the DNA is TGTGCCAGCAGCTTTCGCGGGGGAGTCAATGAGCAGTTCTTC.

The chain combines TRBV7-2 with TRBJ2-5, with D perhaps matching TRBD1 (6 bases). Germline V gene data show CDR1 as SGHTA and CDR2 as FQGNSA. This CDR3 has 16 residues. Trimming took off 5 bases at V and 6 bases at J, with 22 bases between the two ends. CDR3 region: CASSEGVGQGWKTQYF. The CDR3 DNA follows: TGTGCCAGCAGCGAGGGGGTTGGGCAGGGGTGGAAGACCCAGTACTTC.

The gene calls are TRBV27 and TRBJ2-5; 9 nucleotides align to TRBD2. The CDR3 loop spans 15 amino acids. V gave up 2 bases and J gave up 5 bases; unmatched junction bases: 6. In germline, CDR1 is MNHEY, CDR2 SMNVEV (reference sequence). The CDR3 region has the DNA TGTGCCAGCAGTTTAGTCGCGGGGGGGGCGGAGACCCAGTACTTC. It specifies CASSLVAGGAETQYF.

CDR3 sequence (DNA): TGTGCCAGCAGTAGATCAGGTTTATACGAGCAGTACTTC. Encoded protein: CASSRSGLYEQYF. This chain uses TRBV13 with TRBJ2-7; D unresolved. Between the trimmed V and J ends, which lost 6 bases and 4 bases, there was a span of 13 bases. The length of the CDR3 is 13 residues. Germline V gene lookup returns CDR1 PRHDT and CDR2 FYEKMQ (reference sequence).

This rearrangement joins TRBV6-5 to TRBJ1-1; unclear D gene. V was trimmed by 0 bases and J by 3 bases, leaving 8 bases between them. The CDR3 consists of 14 residues. Germline V CDR1 and CDR2: MNHEY, SVGAGI. CDR3 amino acids: CASSYSAGDTEAFF. The CDR3, as DNA: TGTGCCAGCAGTTACTCGGCCGGGGACACTGAAGCTTTCTTT.

This clone appeared a single time. This chain connects TRBV16 to TRBJ2-5, with a weak D call TRBD2 (5 bases). V gave up 2 bases and J gave up 4 bases, with 8 bases separating them. This CDR3 spans 13 amino acids. Germline CDR1 is KGHSY and CDR2 is FQNENV. The CDR3 loop reads CASSQREGETQYF. The CDR3 DNA reads as TGTGCCAGCAGCCAACGAGAGGGAGAGACCCAGTACTTC.

The chain employs TRBV12-5 and TRBJ2-5, with D hard to call. Deletions cut 5 bases from V and 0 bases from J, with 13 bases between. The CDR3 extends over 15 amino acids. Germline V gives CDR1 LGHNT, CDR2 FRNRAP. This CDR3 is CASGPWAAYQETQYF. The DNA of the CDR3 is TGTGCTAGTGGTCCTTGGGCAGCGTACCAAGAGACCCAGTACTTC.

A single count supports this clone. The rearrangement links TRBV11-3 to TRBJ1-1, with D tentatively TRBD1 (6 bases). CDR1 and CDR2 (germline): SGHNT, YENEEA. V was clipped by 3 bases and J by 4 bases, with 15 bases between them. The CDR3 sequence is 15 residues long. DNA of the CDR3: TGTGCCAGCAGCTTGGGGGGGCTACTGGGCACTGAAGCTTTCTTT. Protein sequence: CASSLGGLLGTEAFF. The variable domain in full, with the rest retrieved from reference TRBV11-3 and TRBJ1-1, is EAGVVQSPRYKIIEKKQPVAFWCNPISGHNTLYWYLQNLGQGPELLIRYENEEAVDDSQLPKDRFSAERLKGVDSTLKIQPAELGDSAVYLCASSLGGLLGTEAFFGQGTRLTVV.

This rearrangement joins TRBV13 to TRBJ2-3, with 11 bases lining up with TRBD2. V shed 1 base and J 3 bases; nucleotides not matched to a gene: 3. CDR3 size: 16 residues. From germline, CDR1 is PRHDT and CDR2 FYEKMQ (reference sequence). This CDR3 reads CASSLDPSGGTDTQYF. Here the CDR3 DNA reads TGTGCCAGCAGCTTAGACCCTAGCGGGGGGACAGATACGCAGTATTTT.

The chain has TRBV4-3 and TRBJ2-1; D is ambiguous. Germline-derived CDR1 and CDR2 are LGHNA and YSLEER. The CDR3 totals 18 residues. Trimming removed 0 bases at V and 5 bases at J, with 20 bases between. CDR3 bases: TGCGCCAGCAGCCAAGACGCTTTAGCCCTTGTTCGGCACAATGAGCAGTTCTTC. Translation gives CASSQDALALVRHNEQFF.